This T cell receptor beta chain comes out of a study of identical twins. Everyone who gave samples was a healthy Caucasian. There are many counts of this clonotype. No antigen is known for it. Study findings and constraints: Because invariant MAIT and iNKT cells could be present, zero-insertion analyses could be partly confounded. Some out-of-frame alpha sequences were shared by twins, and these showed excess low generation probability.

The CDR3 is 13 residues long. CDR1 DFQATT and CDR2 SNEGSKA come from the germline V gene (reference sequence). Unique molecular identifiers were present on cDNA, and template switching added a universal primer site. TCRdb called the 5' RACE reads again in MiXCR, with one record for every CDR3 protein. Among 420,000 or so distinct CDR3 sequences, less than 20% were seen once, and the ten largest hold approximately 12%. This chain uses TRBV20-1 with TRBJ2-1; D is undetermined. The TCR sequence derives from a man aged 50 to 60 in good health. The sample taken for sequencing was naive T cells sorted from blood. The CDR3 DNA follows: TGCAGCGATCACCAGAGCTCCTACAATGAGCAGTTCTTC. This gives the protein CSDHQSSYNEQFF.